The rows below give T cell receptor beta chains drawn from one sample of a study of CD8 T cells in ankylosing spondylitis. TCRdb passed the 5' RACE reads through MiXCR, listing each CDR3 protein once. Among 650,000 to 800,000 distinct CDR3 sequences listed, roughly 20% were seen once. Sequenced input: blood, either unsorted or a sorted T cell fraction (not recorded which). Every receptor here comes from a male donor with ankylosing spondylitis. The CDR3 runs from the conserved cysteine through the conserved F or W. The D gene is left open where the match is weak. Expanded clones are given a class, and other clones once, few, many or no size at all.

D gene	V gene	J gene	clone size	CDR3 DNA	CDR3 protein
-	TRBV20-1	TRBJ1-1	-	TGCAGTGCTACTAGGACAGCAATGAACACTGAAGCTTTCTTT	CSATRTAMNTEAFF
-	TRBV5-5	TRBJ2-2	few	TGTGCCAGCAGCTCCGAAGAGAGGGCCGGGGAGCTGTTTTTT	CASSSEERAGELFF
TRBD2	TRBV18	TRBJ2-1	-	TGTGCCAGCTCACCAAGTGCTAGCGGGAGTAACGAGCAGTTCTTC	CASSPSASGSNEQFF
-	TRBV29-1	TRBJ1-3	few	TGCAGCGTTCGAGGGGCTGGGGGAAACACCATATATTTT	CSVRGAGGNTIYF
-	TRBV5-1	TRBJ1-1	many	TGCGCCAGCGAGGGAACGGGGGCTTTCTTT	CASEGTGAFF
-	TRBV28	TRBJ2-3	few	TGTGCCAGCAGTGGACTCTCAGATACGCAGTATTTT	CASSGLSDTQYF
-	TRBV7-2	TRBJ2-7	-	TGTGCCAGCAGCTACGGACAGTACGAGCAGTACTTC	CASSYGQYEQYF
-	TRBV3-1	TRBJ1-1	few	TGTGCCAGCAGCCAAGAGTGGGCGGCTGGGGGCACTGAAGCTTTCTTT	CASSQEWAAGGTEAFF
-	TRBV20-1	TRBJ2-1	-	TGCAGTGAGTTGAAGAGCTCCTACAATGAGCAGTTCTTC	CSELKSSYNEQFF
TRBD1	TRBV4-3	TRBJ2-7	-	TGCGCCAGCAGCCAAGATGCCGGGACAGGGTTCTACGAGCAGTACTTC	CASSQDAGTGFYEQYF
-	TRBV28	TRBJ1-6	few	TGTGCCAGCCGCAGGGTAGTTGATTCACCCCTCCACTTT	CASRRVVDSPLHF
TRBD2	TRBV11-2	TRBJ2-1	few	TGTGCCAGCAGCCCGACTAGCTTGGATGAGCAGTTCTTC	CASSPTSLDEQFF
TRBD2	TRBV12-3/TRBV12-4	TRBJ2-5	few	TGTGCCACCTCTATCCTAGCGGGTCTGAAAAAGACCCAGTACTTC	CATSILAGLKKTQYF
-	TRBV27	TRBJ2-1	many	TGTGCCAGCAGTCTAATCTACGGTGGGTGGAATGAGCAGTTCTTC	CASSLIYGGWNEQFF
-	TRBV20-1	TRBJ1-2	-	TGCAGTGCTAGGAGGGGATCGTTTTATGGCTACACCTTC	CSARRGSFYGYTF
TRBD1	TRBV20-1	TRBJ1-5	-	TGCAGTGCTTTACAACCGGGACAGGGCAATCAGCCCCAGCATTTT	CSALQPGQGNQPQHF
TRBD1	TRBV4-1	TRBJ2-3	-	TGCGCCAGCAGCCAAGCTGGGACAGGGCGGTCGGCAGATACGCAGTATTTT	CASSQAGTGRSADTQYF
-	TRBV7-6	TRBJ2-2	-	TGTGCCAGCAGCTGGCTGCCGATACCGAACACCGGGGAGCTGTTTTTT	CASSWLPIPNTGELFF
-	TRBV6-1	TRBJ2-3	-	TGTGCCAGCGTCCAGGGGCCAGATACGCAGTATTTT	CASVQGPDTQYF
-	TRBV10-3	TRBJ1-2	few	TGTGCCATCAGTGAGACCACAGTACCTAACTATGGCTACACCTTC	CAISETTVPNYGYTF
TRBD2	TRBV3-1	TRBJ2-4	-	TGTGCCAGCAGCCCTAGCGGAGTAGCCAAAAACATTCAGTACTTC	CASSPSGVAKNIQYF
-	TRBV20-1	TRBJ1-1	few	TGCAGTGCTAGAGCGTCAGGGGCGAGTACTGAAGCTTTCTTT	CSARASGASTEAFF
TRBD1	TRBV15	TRBJ1-3	-	TGTGCCACCAGCTCTCACAGGGGCCCCATCGGAAACACCATATATTTT	CATSSHRGPIGNTIYF
TRBD1	TRBV5-1	TRBJ2-3	-	TGCGCCAGCAGGGGACAGGGGGAGAGCACAGATACGCAGTATTTT	CASRGQGESTDTQYF
TRBD2	TRBV3-1	TRBJ2-1	few	TGTGCCAGCACCCGGGGCGGGACTACCTACAATGAGCAGTTCTTC	CASTRGGTTYNEQFF
TRBD1	TRBV25-1	TRBJ1-1	-	TGTGCCAGCAGAGTCGGGTCAGGGGGCACTGAAGCTTTCTTT	CASRVGSGGTEAFF
TRBD2	TRBV20-1	TRBJ2-1	few	TGCAGTGCTAGCGGGAGGGCCGCGGGCAATGAGCAGTTCTTC	CSASGRAAGNEQFF
TRBD2	TRBV24-1	TRBJ2-2	few	TGTGCCACCAGTGATTTGCACCTAGCGGGAGGGCCTAGCACCGGGGAGCTGTTTTTT	CATSDLHLAGGPSTGELFF
TRBD1	TRBV12-3/TRBV12-4	TRBJ1-6	few	TGTGCCAGCAGCCTGACAGGGGCTGATTCACCCCTCCACTTT	CASSLTGADSPLHF
TRBD1	TRBV7-9	TRBJ1-6	-	TGTGCCGGGACAGGGCGAAGCTATAATTCACCCCTCCACTTT	CAGTGRSYNSPLHF
-	TRBV7-2	TRBJ1-5	few	TGTGCCAGCAGCTTAGCTGGGACAAATCAGCCCCAGCATTTT	CASSLAGTNQPQHF
-	TRBV7-7	TRBJ1-2	-	TGTGCTAGCCGCCCAGCAAGGAGGCCTCTCGGCTACACCTTC	CASRPARRPLGYTF
-	TRBV7-2	TRBJ1-5	few	TGTGCCAGCAGCCCAGACCGTATGTGGAACGGCAATCAGCCCCAGCATTTT	CASSPDRMWNGNQPQHF
-	TRBV6-2/TRBV6-3	TRBJ2-6	few	TGTGCCAGCAGGCCCTGGGAGGCCGCCAGGGCCAACGTCCTGACTTTC	CASRPWEAARANVLTF
-	TRBV5-1	TRBJ1-6	few	TGCGCCAGCAGCTACGACACTCCCTGGGGTTCACCCCTCCACTTT	CASSYDTPWGSPLHF
-	TRBV18	TRBJ1-5	-	TGTGCCAGCTCACCAGGGTTCGGCAATCAGCCCCAGCATTTT	CASSPGFGNQPQHF
TRBD2	TRBV5-1	TRBJ2-1	few	TGCGCCAGCAGCTTGGTGTTAGCGGGAGTCTACAATGAGCAGTTCTTC	CASSLVLAGVYNEQFF
-	TRBV12-3/TRBV12-4	TRBJ2-7	-	TGTGCCAGCAGGCGGGTGGGGGGATCCTACGAGCAGTACTTC	CASRRVGGSYEQYF
TRBD1	TRBV29-1	TRBJ1-2	few	TGCAGCGTTGGGATAGTGACCCCCGGGACAGCAGGCTACACCTTC	CSVGIVTPGTAGYTF
-	TRBV27	TRBJ2-1	few	TGTGCCAGCAGCATGCTAAAACAACAGGGAGGTGAGCAGTTCTTC	CASSMLKQQGGEQFF
-	TRBV6-2/TRBV6-3	TRBJ2-7	few	TGTGCCAGCAGGGGGCTAAAGTCCTACGAGCAGTACTTC	CASRGLKSYEQYF
TRBD1	TRBV7-9	TRBJ1-1	-	TGTGCCAGCAGCTTTACAGGGGCTCCAGGTGCTTTCTTT	CASSFTGAPGAFF
TRBD1	TRBV6-1	TRBJ1-4	-	TGTGCCAGCAGTCCGGGACAGGGCCTCTCAACTAATGAAAAACTGTTTTTT	CASSPGQGLSTNEKLFF
TRBD2	TRBV7-2	TRBJ2-3	-	TGTGCCAGCAGCGGGGCCCTAGCGGGAAGAACAGATACGCAGTATTTT	CASSGALAGRTDTQYF
-	TRBV20-1	TRBJ2-2	few	TGCAGGGTTGGTTGGGGCACCGGGGAGCTGTTTTTT	CRVGWGTGELFF
-	TRBV27	TRBJ2-7	few	TGTGCCAGCAGTACTGAGGGAGGGGGGCCCCTCGAGCAGTACTTC	CASSTEGGGPLEQYF
TRBD2	TRBV20-1	TRBJ2-7	-	TGCAGTGCTCGACCTCTAGCGGGAGTTGGCGAGCAGTACTTC	CSARPLAGVGEQYF
TRBD2	TRBV20-1	TRBJ2-7	-	TGCAGTGCCGTTAGACCTCCGGACGGGACTAGCCCTTTCCAGCAGTACTTC	CSAVRPPDGTSPFQQYF
TRBD1	TRBV28	TRBJ1-5	few	TGTGCCAGTGTTTGGACAGGGGGAGGTCAGCCCCAGCATTTT	CASVWTGGGQPQHF